In this sample, the clone carrying this T cell receptor beta chain turned up a few times. What it binds is not known. Using unique molecular identifiers, the investigators prepared the TCRbeta library. TCRdb re-called the PCR reads through MiXCR, storing one row per CDR3 protein. The table shows hundreds of thousands of distinct CDR3 sequences, with more than 20% occurring only once. These data originate in a study of T-cell reconstitution after alpha-beta-depleted transplantation in children. Study-wide results and caveats: At the one-year point after transplant, T-cell counts and TCRbeta diversity were found to come mostly from T cells that had been newly produced. As was reported, about two months after transplant, alpha-beta T cells came from several hundred expanded graft clones.

The germline CDR1 and CDR2 sequences are ENHRY and SYGVKD. Trimming took 10 bases from V and 4 from J, leaving 18 bases between them. CDR3 length equals 14 residues. The chain employs TRBV10-3 and TRBJ2-3; maybe TRBD2 (6 bases). The sequence came from a boy in the first two years of life who had a stem cell transplant for acute myeloid leukemia, so the T cells may come from the graft donor. Material: PBMCs, mostly from graft donor cells, obtained 360 days after TCRalphabeta/CD19-depleted stem cell transplant. The CDR3 DNA is TGTGCCACCCAGGACGAGCGGGTGGCAGATACGCAGTATTTT. Its protein product is CATQDERVADTQYF.